This TCR beta chain was recovered during a study of cytomegalovirus exposure and HLA in healthy donors. Background on the study: Membership in the Caucasian-associated ancestry cluster was found for 81% of approximately 430 genotyped donors.

Study-level points and caveats: Later analysis showed most CMV-associated TCR beta chains appearing HLA-restricted.

This CDR3 has 12 amino acids. Trimming took 6 bases from V and 4 from J, leaving 7 bases between them. Looked up from germline, CDR1 is SGHRS and CDR2 is YFSETQ. A multiplex PCR was run with 60 Vbeta primers and 13 Jbeta primers. The table came from immunoSEQ multiplex PCR; TCRdb's copy has only in-frame clones and leaves some out. The data show around 150,000 clones, with over 60% seen just once and 2.8% held by the top ten. In the case of this clone: The antigen is not known.

The chain has TRBV5-1 and TRBJ2-2; D gene uncertain. This clonotype originated in a young woman in good health and CMV-seronegative. Sequencing was performed on PBMCs. The CDR3 loop reads CASKIGTGELFF. DNA for the CDR3: TGCGCCAGCAAAATCGGCACCGGGGAGCTGTTTTTT.